The 5 T cell receptor beta chains reported below all come from one sample, sequenced in a study of T cells after posttransplantation cyclophosphamide. Clones were sequenced by immunoSEQ multiplex PCR, and TCRdb holds only the in-frame ones, with some missing. The sample records approximately 15,000 clones, approximately 81% being singletons. Control samples came 1 year after myeloablative marrow transplants with methotrexate plus calcineurin inhibitor. The sequenced sample was PBMCs, obtained approximately 64 weeks after allogeneic stem cell transplant with calcineurin inhibitor and methotrexate. The receptors stem from a male patient in his thirties who received an allogeneic stem cell transplant from an unrelated donor, was CMV-positive, and had acute and chronic GVHD. Some T cells may be graft donor cells.

The chain has TRBV20-1 and TRBJ1-1; 7 bases match TRBD1. V was clipped by 3 bases and J by 8 bases; unmatched bases: 3. The CDR3 spans 11 residues. CDR1 and CDR2 from the germline V gene are DFQATT and SNEGSKA (reference sequence). CDR3 region: CSASGTAEAFF. The CDR3 DNA follows: TGCAGTGCTAGTGGGACAGCAGAAGCTTTCTTT.

The rearrangement uses TRBV29-1 and TRBJ2-3, with TRBD2 as a possible D gene (6 bases). This CDR3 comprises 15 residues. The V and J ends lost 2 bases and 2 bases respectively, with 14 bases between them. Germline values: CDR1 SQVTM, CDR2 ANQGSEA. The DNA of the CDR3 is TGCAGCGTTGAACTGGGACTTACGAACACAGATACGCAGTATTTT. Translated: CSVELGLTNTDTQYF.

A few counts support this clone. The chain employs TRBV6-6 and TRBJ1-1; 8 bases are a match to TRBD1. V lost 0 bases to trimming and J lost 5 bases; unmatched junction nucleotides: 8. This CDR3 has 16 residues. The germline V gene encodes CDR1 MNHNY and CDR2 SVGAGI (reference sequence). The CDR3 loop reads CASSYSGTGAGTEAFF. CDR3 bases: TGTGCCAGCAGTTACTCGGGGACAGGCGCAGGAACTGAAGCTTTCTTT.

V gene TRBV7-9 combines with J gene TRBJ1-5; 8 positions match TRBD1. V was clipped by 7 bases and J by 7 bases; unmatched bases: 9. Looked up from germline, CDR1 is SEHNR and CDR2 is FQNEAQ (reference sequence). The CDR3 loop spans 14 amino acids. The CDR3 region is CASKTGGGRQPQHF. The DNA of the CDR3 is TGTGCCAGCAAAACAGGGGGGGGACGACAGCCCCAGCATTTT.

This chain links TRBV10-2 with TRBJ2-3; 9 bases are shared with TRBD2. V dropped 4 bases and J dropped 2; count of bases not matched to a gene: 4. The CDR3 extends over 15 amino acids. Germline CDR1 reads WSHSY; CDR2 reads SAAADI. In nucleotides, the CDR3 is TGCGCCAGCAGTGCAGCGGGGGGTTTCACAGATACGCAGTATTTT. The encoded protein is CASSAAGGFTDTQYF.